Listed below are T cell receptor beta chains from one sample, sequenced in a study of blood T cells in healthy people across ages. In TCRdb, the 5' RACE reads were re-called with MiXCR into one record per CDR3 protein. The data contain a few hundred thousand distinct CDR3 sequences, about 25% of them seen just once; the ten biggest clones take up 3% to 4.5%. This sample was shared with a second study, whose subject was T cells of mothers and their children.

Sequencing input: blood. Receptor source: a boy aged 2-9 years in good health. Each CDR3 is given with its conserved first and last residue. D genes are given only for firm matches. Only part of the rows carry a size: once, few, many, or a class if the clone is expanded.

v_call	j_call	d_call	clone_size	cdr3_aa	cdr3_nt
TRBV7-9	TRBJ1-1	TRBD1	NA	CASSPRGQGATEAFF	TGTGCCAGCAGCCCGAGAGGACAGGGGGCCACTGAAGCTTTCTTT
TRBV7-2	TRBJ2-5	TRBD1	many	CASSLALSGGVETQYF	TGTGCCAGCAGCTTAGCTCTGTCAGGGGGAGTGGAGACCCAGTACTTC
TRBV3-1	TRBJ2-1	TRBD2	once	CASSRRASGARDEQFF	TGTGCCAGCAGCCGCCGGGCTAGCGGGGCCAGGGATGAGCAGTTCTTC
TRBV19	TRBJ1-5	TRBD1	NA	CASAGQAGAYSNQPQHF	TGTGCCAGTGCGGGACAGGCTGGAGCCTATAGCAATCAGCCCCAGCATTTT
TRBV30	TRBJ1-2	TRBD1	few	CAWRATGAADYGYTF	TGTGCCTGGAGGGCGACAGGGGCGGCGGACTATGGCTACACCTTC
TRBV20-1	TRBJ1-2	NA	NA	CSARDGGVYGYTF	TGCAGTGCTAGAGACGGGGGAGTCTATGGCTACACCTTC
TRBV10-3	TRBJ2-2	NA	few	CANRDGRGNTGELFF	TGTGCCAACAGAGATGGGCGGGGGAACACCGGGGAGCTGTTTTTT
TRBV7-2	TRBJ2-3	NA	NA	CASSQEAADTQYF	TGTGCCAGCAGCCAGGAGGCGGCAGATACGCAGTATTTT
TRBV27	TRBJ2-7	TRBD2	few	CASSYGAGDYEQYF	TGTGCCAGCAGTTACGGGGCGGGAGACTACGAGCAGTACTTC
TRBV7-9	TRBJ2-5	TRBD2	NA	CASSLITSGKETQYF	TGTGCCAGCAGCTTAATAACTAGCGGGAAAGAGACCCAGTACTTC
TRBV9	TRBJ1-1	NA	NA	CASSPAGSTEAFF	TGTGCCAGCAGCCCCGCTGGGAGCACTGAAGCTTTCTTT
TRBV5-1	TRBJ2-3	NA	few	CASSLAASYTDTQYF	TGCGCCAGCAGCTTGGCGGCCAGCTACACAGATACGCAGTATTTT
TRBV7-9	TRBJ2-7	TRBD1	once	CASSFDRGSDEQYF	TGTGCCAGCAGCTTTGACAGGGGGTCCGACGAGCAGTACTTC
TRBV20-1	TRBJ2-7	NA	NA	CSGGRGNEQCF	TGCAGTGGGGGCAGGGGAAACGAGCAGTGCTTC
TRBV14	TRBJ2-5	NA	NA	CVSSQESQETQYF	TGTGTCAGCAGCCAAGAATCCCAAGAGACCCAGTACTTC
TRBV7-9	TRBJ2-1	TRBD1	few	CATGDRNYNEQFF	TGTGCCACCGGGGACAGGAACTACAATGAGCAGTTCTTC
TRBV5-1	TRBJ2-2	TRBD1	few	CASSIYGQGFDGELFF	TGCGCCAGCAGCATATACGGACAGGGATTCGACGGGGAGCTGTTTTTT
TRBV29-1	TRBJ1-2	NA	many	CSVDPPGIFYGYTF	TGCAGCGTTGACCCACCCGGTATTTTCTATGGCTACACCTTC
TRBV7-9	TRBJ2-5	NA	NA	CASSLGPTGFEETQYF	TGTGCCAGCAGCTTAGGGCCGACAGGATTCGAAGAGACCCAGTACTTC
TRBV10-3	TRBJ1-3	NA	NA	CAISERAGPSSGNTIYF	TGTGCCATCAGTGAGCGGGCAGGCCCGAGCTCTGGAAACACCATATATTTT
TRBV20-1	TRBJ2-1	TRBD1	many	CSAPGPGRGQGGNEQFF	TGCAGTGCCCCCGGGCCCGGCAGGGGACAGGGGGGCAATGAGCAGTTCTTC
TRBV12-3/TRBV12-4	TRBJ2-5	TRBD1	NA	CAGNRGRETQYF	TGTGCCGGCAACAGGGGTCGGGAGACCCAGTACTTC
TRBV10-3	TRBJ2-2	NA	NA	CAITSGEYTGELFF	TGTGCCATCACGTCGGGGGAGTATACCGGGGAGCTGTTTTTT
TRBV30	TRBJ1-1	NA	NA	CAWNGVRTEAFF	TGTGCCTGGAACGGAGTACGCACTGAAGCTTTCTTT
TRBV18	TRBJ2-7	TRBD1	few	CASSPLAAGTGKSYEQYF	TGTGCCAGCTCCCCACTAGCTGCCGGGACAGGCAAATCCTACGAGCAGTACTTC
TRBV30	TRBJ2-5	NA	NA	CAWKQKETQYF	TGTGCCTGGAAACAGAAGGAGACCCAGTACTTC
TRBV14	TRBJ2-7	NA	many	CASSQGRGGPYEQYF	TGTGCCAGCAGCCAAGGCAGGGGAGGACCCTACGAGCAGTACTTC
TRBV11-2	TRBJ2-7	NA	once	CASSSLLGTPYEQYF	TGTGCCAGCAGCTCCCTCCTAGGGACGCCGTACGAGCAGTACTTC
TRBV20-1	TRBJ2-3	NA	few	CSAGAGTDTQYF	TGCAGTGCCGGGGCAGGCACAGATACGCAGTATTTT
TRBV29-1	TRBJ2-1	NA	NA	CSVTRGGYNEQFF	TGCAGCGTGACTCGTGGGGGGTACAATGAGCAGTTCTTC
TRBV5-5	TRBJ2-3	TRBD2	many	CASNSLAGPTDTQYF	TGTGCCAGCAACTCCTTAGCGGGACCCACAGATACGCAGTATTTT
TRBV10-3	TRBJ2-7	NA	NA	CAIKGQGGDYEQYF	TGTGCCATCAAAGGACAGGGAGGGGACTACGAGCAGTACTTC
TRBV5-1	TRBJ2-1	NA	many	CASSLDGGISYNEQFF	TGCGCCAGCAGCTTGGATGGGGGAATCTCCTACAATGAGCAGTTCTTC
TRBV12-3/TRBV12-4	TRBJ1-5	NA	few	CASSLAQGEQPQHF	TGTGCCAGCAGTTTAGCCCAGGGTGAGCAGCCCCAGCATTTT
TRBV7-6	TRBJ2-5	NA	few	CASSTLVAETQYF	TGTGCCAGCAGCACCTTAGTAGCAGAGACCCAGTACTTC
TRBV15	TRBJ2-6	NA	few	CATSRRSGANVLTF	TGTGCCACCAGCAGACGGTCTGGGGCCAACGTCCTGACTTTC
TRBV27	TRBJ2-2	NA	NA	CASKGAGELFF	TGTGCCAGCAAAGGGGCCGGGGAGCTGTTTTTT
TRBV9	TRBJ1-1	NA	NA	CASSYGGQEAFF	TGTGCCAGCAGTTATGGGGGGCAGGAAGCTTTCTTT
TRBV14	TRBJ1-4	NA	few	CASGGRSNEKLFF	TGTGCCAGCGGCGGACGGAGTAATGAAAAACTGTTTTTT
TRBV20-1	TRBJ1-1	NA	NA	CSARDPNTEAFF	TGCAGTGCTAGAGATCCGAACACTGAAGCTTTCTTT
TRBV12-3/TRBV12-4	TRBJ2-7	TRBD2	few	CASTWGASGSYEQYF	TGTGCCAGCACCTGGGGGGCTAGCGGGAGCTACGAGCAGTACTTC
TRBV5-1	TRBJ2-3	NA	many	CASSLLSTDTQYF	TGCGCCAGCAGCTTGTTATCCACAGATACGCAGTATTTT
TRBV15	TRBJ2-5	NA	NA	CATSRKPGGSGEQYF	TGTGCCACCAGCAGAAAGCCCGGCGGGTCAGGAGAGCAGTACTTC
TRBV20-1	TRBJ2-7	TRBD2	NA	CSASSGGLNEQYF	TGCAGTGCGAGTAGCGGGGGGCTCAACGAGCAGTACTTC
TRBV24-1	TRBJ2-1	TRBD2	NA	CATSALGLAGENEQFF	TGTGCCACCAGTGCCCTGGGACTAGCGGGAGAGAATGAGCAGTTCTTC
TRBV20-1	TRBJ2-7	TRBD2	few	CSATGLAGGFYEQYF	TGCAGTGCCACCGGACTAGCGGGGGGGTTCTACGAGCAGTACTTC
TRBV5-5	TRBJ2-5	NA	few	CASSVILRETQYF	TGTGCCAGCAGCGTTATTCTTAGGGAGACCCAGTACTTC
TRBV7-9	TRBJ2-1	TRBD1	NA	CASSLGDSAYNEQFF	TGTGCCAGCAGCTTAGGGGACAGCGCCTACAATGAGCAGTTCTTC
TRBV7-9	TRBJ2-2	TRBD2	few	CASSFASGGTNTGELFF	TGTGCCAGCAGCTTTGCTAGCGGGGGAACGAACACCGGGGAGCTGTTTTTT
TRBV10-3	TRBJ2-1	TRBD1	NA	CAISGQGVLNEQFF	TGTGCCATCAGTGGCCAGGGGGTTCTCAATGAGCAGTTCTTC
TRBV28	TRBJ2-5	TRBD1	few	CASSPRTGRETQYF	TGTGCCAGCAGTCCCCGGACAGGGCGGGAGACCCAGTACTTC
TRBV20-1	TRBJ1-1	NA	NA	CSARAGSFGTLAFF	TGCAGTGCTAGAGCCGGGTCCTTCGGGACACTGGCTTTCTTT
TRBV29-1	TRBJ2-5	NA	NA	CSGDSDETQYF	TGCAGCGGTGACAGCGACGAGACCCAGTACTTC
TRBV14	TRBJ2-3	NA	NA	CASSSQVQGTDTQYF	TGTGCCAGCAGCAGCCAAGTACAAGGCACAGATACGCAGTATTTT